This T cell receptor beta chain was recorded in a study of shared clonotypes between healthy human individuals. As for this clone: Its antigen is not known.

Ten immunoSEQ deep assay plates served to sequence unsorted PBMC DNA. The data were produced by immunoSEQ multiplex PCR, yet TCRdb's version contains in-frame clones alone and is incomplete. The sample lists around 500,000 clones; roughly three quarters were seen once. Study-wide results and limits: Clonotype sharing among donors was expected to depend on sequencing depth.

Germline values: CDR1 MGHRA, CDR2 YSYEKL. CDR3 size: 17 residues. The V gene lost 0 bases and the J gene lost 4 bases, with 19 bases spanning the gap. Sequenced: PBMCs. The genes are TRBV4-1 and TRBJ2-7, with a tentative D call TRBD1 (6 bases). The TCR sequence derives from a woman aged 35 to 49 in good health. Some clones in this sample may be carry-over from other donors' samples. CDR3 sequence (DNA): TGCGCCAGCAGCCAAGATATCGGAACTAGGGGGTCTTACGAGCAGTACTTC. Translating gives CASSQDIGTRGSYEQYF.